The source of this T cell receptor (beta chain) is a study of T cell responses to AZD1222 COVID-19 vaccine. The protocol was immunoSEQ multiplex PCR, while the TCRdb copy is restricted to in-frame clones and leaves out a portion. The sample holds approximately 220,000 clones; roughly 91% are singletons and the top ten take less than 1.2%. General observations from the study: Spike regions recognized by vaccine-associated CD4 TCRs spanned the protein, led by 160-218 and 743-854. Reportedly, nearly half of unique spike TCRs recognized epitopes outside B.1.351/B.1.1.7 mutations. Most donors were white British and more were female, and clonal diversity was possibly underestimated.

V dropped 5 bases and J dropped 9; count of bases not matched to a gene: 12. The CDR3 totals 15 residues. Per germline, CDR1 SEHNR and CDR2 FQNEAQ (reference sequence). About this clone itself: As yet, its antigen is unknown.

The chain combines TRBV7-9 with TRBJ2-7, with 11 positions matching TRBD2. This sequence originates from an adult in good health. This specimen consisted of peripheral blood, obtained on day 0 of MenACWY control vaccination. The CDR3 DNA reads TGTGCCAGCAGCAAGACTAGCGGGGTAGGCTGGAGGCAGTACTTC. The encoded protein is CASSKTSGVGWRQYF.